These T cell receptor beta chains were read from a single sample in a study of early T cells in non-severe SARS-CoV-2 infection. A single record per CDR3 protein comes from TCRdb applying MiXCR to the 5' RACE reads. The sample gives 50,000 to 65,000 distinct CDR3 sequences, roughly 7.6% of which show up once; over 9.5% is in the top ten. The starting material was whole blood, obtained at baseline. The receptors derive from an adult who was a healthcare worker with PCR-confirmed SARS-CoV-2 infection or an uninfected control (not recorded which). Each CDR3 is given with its conserved first and last residue. A D gene is named only where the DNA matches it firmly. Some rows have no size entry. The others give once, few or many, or a class for an expanded clone.

>few|TRBJ1-1|TRBV10-2|-
TGCGCCAGCAGTGAGTCAGGGATCGAAGCTTTCTTT
CASSESGIEAFF
>few|TRBJ2-3|TRBV27|TRBD2
TGTGCCAGCAGTTCAGCGGGAATTAGGACAGATACGCAGTATTTT
CASSSAGIRTDTQYF
>-|TRBJ1-2|TRBV30|-
TGTGCCTGGAGTTACATCTATGGCTACACCTTC
CAWSYIYGYTF
>-|TRBJ2-5|TRBV29-1|-
TGCAGCGTTGAATGGGCAGAAGAACAAGAGACCCAGTACTTC
CSVEWAEEQETQYF
>-|TRBJ2-6|TRBV18|-
TGTGCCAGCTCACGGACACTACAGGGCTCTGGGGCCAACGTCCTGACTTTC
CASSRTLQGSGANVLTF
>many|TRBJ2-7|TRBV6-5|TRBD2
TGTGCCAGCAAGACCGGGACTAACTCCTACGAGCAGTACTTC
CASKTGTNSYEQYF
>-|TRBJ1-5|TRBV6-2/TRBV6-3|-
TGTGCCAGCAGCCGGACAGTTGGTGGTTATAGCAATCAGCCCCAGCATTTT
CASSRTVGGYSNQPQHF
>-|TRBJ1-2|TRBV2|TRBD1
TGTGCCAGCCCCGGGACAGGGATTCATGGCTACACCTTC
CASPGTGIHGYTF
>few|TRBJ2-2|TRBV2|TRBD1
TGTGCCAGCAGCTCGGACAGGGCGGTCACCGGGGAGCTGTTTTTT
CASSSDRAVTGELFF
>-|TRBJ2-1|TRBV7-8|-
TGTGCCAGCAGCGCCTCGGGGGGCGGATACCCAAGGGAGCAGTTCTTC
CASSASGGGYPREQFF
>few|TRBJ1-5|TRBV4-2|TRBD1
TGTGCCAGCAGCCAAGATCCTGCAGGGGGGGATAGCAATCAGCCCCAGCATTTT
CASSQDPAGGDSNQPQHF
>many|TRBJ2-3|TRBV9|TRBD2
TGTGCCAGCAGCGTGACTAGCGGGATCAATACGCAGTATTTT
CASSVTSGINTQYF
>many|TRBJ2-5|TRBV6-6|-
TGTGCCAGCAGTCTGCCCGGCCAAGAGACCCAGTACTTC
CASSLPGQETQYF
>few|TRBJ2-1|TRBV10-3|TRBD2
TGTGCCATCAGTGAGTCTAGCGGGGGGGTTGAGCAGTTCTTC
CAISESSGGVEQFF
>many|TRBJ1-1|TRBV7-2|-
TGTGCCAGCAGCTCTACAGGGAGGACTGAAGCTTTCTTT
CASSSTGRTEAFF
>-|TRBJ2-5|TRBV27|-
TGTGCCAGCAGTCCCTGGGACCGACAAGAGACCCAGTACTTC
CASSPWDRQETQYF
>few|TRBJ2-3|TRBV11-3|TRBD1
TGTGCCAGCAGCTCCCTCACAGGGGGCTCAGATACGCAGTATTTT
CASSSLTGGSDTQYF
>few|TRBJ2-5|TRBV7-3|TRBD1
TGTGCCAGCAGCTTAAATGGACAGGGCCAAGAGACCCAGTACTTC
CASSLNGQGQETQYF
>few|TRBJ2-1|TRBV6-5|TRBD2
TGTGCCAGCAGTTACGGCGGGAGCGCCTACAATGAGCAGTTCTTC
CASSYGGSAYNEQFF
>many|TRBJ2-1|TRBV7-2|-
TGTGCCAGCAGCTTAGGATCCTACAATGAGCAGTTCTTC
CASSLGSYNEQFF
>-|TRBJ2-7|TRBV3-1|TRBD2
TGTGCCAGCAGCCAAGATTCCTTTAGCGGGAGCTATGGAGACGAGCAGTACTTC
CASSQDSFSGSYGDEQYF
>-|TRBJ2-1|TRBV11-2|TRBD2
TGTGCCAGCAGCTTAGGAACTAGCGGGAGGATTTTGGGTGAGCAGTTCTTC
CASSLGTSGRILGEQFF
>many|TRBJ2-2|TRBV4-1|TRBD2
TGCGCCAGCAGCCAAGGCCCGGGACTAGCGGGAGAACCCGGGGAGCTGTTTTTT
CASSQGPGLAGEPGELFF
>few|TRBJ1-1|TRBV27|-
TGTGCCAGCAGTTTATCCGGGGGCTACACTGAAGCTTTCTTT
CASSLSGGYTEAFF
>-|TRBJ2-5|TRBV7-8|-
TGTGCCAGCAGCTTAAACCCCCGGGGAGAGACCCAGTACTTC
CASSLNPRGETQYF
>few|TRBJ2-6|TRBV10-3|-
TGTGCCATCAGTGAGGGCCTCTCTGGGGCCAACGTCCTGACTTTC
CAISEGLSGANVLTF
>few|TRBJ2-3|TRBV27|-
TGTGCCAGCACCCCGGTACATGGCACAGATACGCAGTATTTT
CASTPVHGTDTQYF
>few|TRBJ2-6|TRBV12-3/TRBV12-4|-
TGTGCCAGCAGTCCAGTTGGGGCCAACGTCCTGACTTTC
CASSPVGANVLTF
>few|TRBJ1-2|TRBV5-1|TRBD1
TGCGCCAGCAGCTTGGATAAGACAGGGGGCGCCCATGGCTACACCTTC
CASSLDKTGGAHGYTF
>few|TRBJ2-1|TRBV5-8|-
TGTGCCAGCAGCTTGTTCTCCGGAGTCAATGAGCAGTTCTTC
CASSLFSGVNEQFF
>many|TRBJ2-5|TRBV7-6|-
TGTGCCAGCAGCTTAGGTTGGCGGCGAGTCAGCCCCCAGGAGACCCAGTACTTC
CASSLGWRRVSPQETQYF
>few|TRBJ2-3|TRBV12-3/TRBV12-4|TRBD1
TGTGCCAGCAGGATCAACAGGGGTACAGATACGCAGTATTTT
CASRINRGTDTQYF
>many|TRBJ2-5|TRBV29-1|TRBD1
TGCAGCGTACCAAACAGGGGCCCGGGCGGATTGGCCCAGTACTTC
CSVPNRGPGGLAQYF